A selection of T cell receptor beta chains follows, all from one sample in a study of cytomegalovirus exposure and HLA in healthy donors. Sequencing used immunoSEQ multiplex PCR; TCRdb keeps in-frame clones, though not all of them. The sample records about 120,000 clones, approximately 81% being singletons. Sequencing was done on a sample of PBMCs. These receptors all stem from a woman in her forties in good health and CMV-seronegative. CDR3s include the opening cysteine and the closing phenylalanine or tryptophan. Fields, in order: clone size, D gene, V gene, J gene, CDR3 protein, CDR3 DNA. The D gene is left open where the match is weak. Clone size appears in some rows only: once, few, many, or a class for an expanded clone.

-	-	TRBV11-3	TRBJ2-7	CASSLGTSSRGEQYF	TGTGCCAGCAGCTTAGGAACTAGCTCCCGGGGCGAGCAGTACTTC
-	-	TRBV5-4	TRBJ2-5	CASSLTGQQETQYF	TGTGCCAGCAGCTTGACAGGCCAGCAAGAGACCCAGTACTTC
-	-	TRBV7-2	TRBJ1-3	CASSLGGLLSGNTIYF	TGTGCCAGCAGCTTAGGGGGACTCCTCTCTGGAAACACCATATATTTT
-	-	TRBV5-1	TRBJ2-3	CASSTWRQGRNTQYF	TGCGCCAGCAGCACGTGGCGGCAGGGCAGGAATACGCAGTATTTT
-	-	TRBV28	TRBJ2-1	CASSPRRVHEQFF	TGTGCCAGCAGTCCCCGTCGGGTCCATGAGCAGTTCTTC
-	TRBD1	TRBV5-4	TRBJ2-3	CASSAQQGADTQYF	TGTGCCAGCAGCGCTCAACAGGGGGCAGATACGCAGTATTTT
-	-	TRBV14	TRBJ2-7	CASSQMGVGSYEQYF	TGTGCCAGCAGCCAAATGGGAGTTGGGTCCTACGAGCAGTACTTC
-	-	TRBV5-6	TRBJ1-6	CASSLQPTGNSPLHF	TGTGCCAGCAGCCTGCAGCCAACCGGGAATTCACCCCTCCACTTT
few	-	TRBV2	TRBJ1-6	CASSDGTQGYNSPLHF	TGTGCCAGCAGTGACGGAACACAGGGTTATAATTCACCCCTCCACTTT
-	-	TRBV9	TRBJ2-4	CASSTTINGIQYF	TGTGCCAGCTCGACTACGATTAACGGCATTCAGTACTTC
-	TRBD2	TRBV7-3	TRBJ2-7	CASSPGLAGPYEQYF	TGTGCCAGCAGCCCCGGACTAGCGGGACCATACGAGCAGTACTTC
once	TRBD1	TRBV18	TRBJ2-7	CASSWTGDPLEQYF	TGTGCCAGCTCATGGACAGGAGACCCCCTCGAGCAGTACTTC
-	-	TRBV21-1	TRBJ1-1	CASSKGGGGDTEAFF	TGTGCCAGCAGCAAAGGGGGTGGGGGGGACACTGAAGCTTTCTTT
few	TRBD1	TRBV5-1	TRBJ1-1	CASSKGAGNTEAFF	TGCGCCAGCAGTAAGGGGGCGGGGAACACTGAAGCTTTCTTT
few	-	TRBV5-6	TRBJ1-6	CASSLRQGRNSPLHF	TGTGCCAGCAGCTTACGGCAGGGGAGAAATTCACCCCTCCACTTT
-	TRBD1	TRBV18	TRBJ1-1	CASSQKDRGAEAFF	TGTGCCAGCTCACAGAAAGACAGGGGCGCTGAAGCTTTCTTT
-	-	TRBV4-2	TRBJ2-5	CASSQGMGSGTKETQYF	TGTGCCAGCAGCCAAGGTATGGGTAGCGGAACAAAAGAGACCCAGTACTTC
-	-	TRBV7-2	TRBJ1-3	CASSLIPGQPGNTIYF	TGTGCCAGCAGCTTGATCCCGGGACAACCTGGAAACACCATATATTTT
-	-	TRBV28	TRBJ1-5	CASTPRTLVLEPQHF	TGTGCCAGCACCCCGCGGACTTTAGTACTGGAGCCCCAGCATTTT
-	TRBD1	TRBV2	TRBJ2-7	CASQGTVSYEQYF	TGTGCCAGTCAGGGGACAGTCTCCTACGAGCAGTACTTC
-	-	TRBV11-2	TRBJ1-1	CASSSNSLNTEAFF	TGTGCCAGCAGCTCTAACAGTTTAAACACTGAAGCTTTCTTT
-	-	TRBV2	TRBJ1-5	CASSEQNQPQHF	TGTGCCAGCAGTGAACAGAATCAGCCCCAGCATTTT
few	TRBD1	TRBV5-6	TRBJ1-1	CASSLVQGAIIEAFF	TGTGCCAGCAGCTTGGTTCAGGGGGCTATTATTGAAGCTTTCTTT
-	TRBD1	TRBV18	TRBJ1-3	CASSPGPGQGIRNTIYF	TGTGCCAGCTCACCGGGTCCGGGACAGGGCATTAGAAACACCATATATTTT
-	TRBD1	TRBV9	TRBJ1-3	CASSDRTGSGNTIYF	TGTGCCAGCAGCGATCGGACAGGGTCTGGAAACACCATATATTTT
-	TRBD1	TRBV7-2	TRBJ1-5	CASSLDRGRNQPQHF	TGTGCCAGCAGCCTAGACAGGGGGCGCAATCAGCCCCAGCATTTT
-	TRBD2	TRBV4-3	TRBJ2-1	CASSQGLAGVGAYNEQFF	TGCGCCAGCAGCCAAGGACTAGCGGGAGTGGGGGCCTACAATGAGCAGTTCTTC
-	-	TRBV11-2	TRBJ2-7	CASSLGERLGGYEQYF	TGTGCCAGCAGCTTGGGGGAGAGGTTGGGGGGCTACGAGCAGTACTTC
-	TRBD1	TRBV19	TRBJ1-1	CASSSTGAGTEAFF	TGTGCCAGTAGTTCGACAGGGGCGGGCACTGAAGCTTTCTTT
-	-	TRBV5-1	TRBJ1-5	CASSLAGRENQPQHF	TGCGCCAGCAGCTTGGCGGGGAGAGAGAATCAGCCCCAGCATTTT
-	-	TRBV10-1	TRBJ2-1	CASSESRLGYNEQFF	TGCGCCAGCAGTGAGTCCCGACTAGGGTACAATGAGCAGTTCTTC
-	TRBD1	TRBV6-1	TRBJ1-1	CASSEHRGGTEAFF	TGTGCCAGCAGTGAACACAGGGGTGGCACTGAAGCTTTCTTT
-	-	TRBV14	TRBJ1-2	CASSTSAGYGGYTF	TGTGCCAGCAGCACAAGCGCGGGGTATGGCGGCTACACCTTC
-	TRBD1	TRBV15	TRBJ2-5	CATSTDRTHRGLTQYF	TGTGCCACCAGCACAGACAGGACCCACAGGGGTTTAACCCAGTACTTC
-	TRBD1	TRBV7-9	TRBJ1-4	CASSTGTGHEKLFF	TGTGCCAGCAGTACCGGGACAGGCCATGAAAAACTGTTTTTT
once	TRBD2	TRBV9	TRBJ2-3	CASSAKPPGTSGAWTDTQYF	TGTGCCAGCAGCGCCAAGCCCCCCGGGACTAGCGGAGCCTGGACAGATACGCAGTATTTT
-	-	TRBV25-1	TRBJ2-1	CASSEWTGSSYNEQFF	TGTGCCAGCAGTGAATGGACGGGAAGCTCCTACAATGAGCAGTTCTTC
-	-	TRBV4-1	TRBJ2-7	CASSQVRGAYEQYF	TGCGCCAGCAGCCAAGTACGCGGGGCCTACGAGCAGTACTTC
few	TRBD2	TRBV7-2	TRBJ2-7	CASSLATSGVYEQYF	TGTGCCAGCAGCTTAGCTACTAGCGGGGTCTACGAGCAGTACTTC
-	-	TRBV19	TRBJ2-1	CASSHWGPSSYNEQFF	TGTGCCAGTAGTCACTGGGGGCCCAGCTCCTACAATGAGCAGTTCTTC
-	-	TRBV6-1	TRBJ2-3	CASSEGNWGRSTDTQYF	TGTGCCAGCAGTGAGGGTAACTGGGGGCGGAGCACAGATACGCAGTATTTT